This T cell receptor beta chain is from a study of radiation and T cells in renal cell carcinoma. Findings and caveats of the study: Top tumor clonotypes rose in blood 2 weeks post-radiation, then contracted.

A note on this clone: Its antigen is not identified.

The assay was immunoSEQ multiplex PCR, and TCRdb's table has in-frame clones only and misses some. The sample lists 140,000 to 150,000 clones, about 88% seen once, with under 20% in the top ten. The time point: blood 4 weeks post-SBRT, at nephrectomy. Stated treatment: 15 Gy SBRT to primary tumor, nephrectomy 4 weeks later. Nephrectomy followed 15 Gy stereotactic body radiation by 4 weeks. V was clipped by 4 bases and J by 4 bases; unmatched bases: 6. The CDR3 length is 15 residues. Germline CDR1 and CDR2: SGHNT and YYREEE (reference sequence). The sample here was blood, taken from a patient whose treatment included radiotherapy and nephrectomy. V gene TRBV5-4 combines with J gene TRBJ2-3, with TRBD2 matching over 10 bases. This TCR derives from a woman in her fifties or sixties with renal cell carcinoma. The CDR3 bases are TGTGCCAGCAGCCGCCTAGCGGGAGAGGCAGATACGCAGTATTTT. It encodes CASSRLAGEADTQYF.